This T cell receptor beta chain was captured in a study of blood T cell repertoires in COVID-19. The data were produced by immunoSEQ multiplex PCR, yet TCRdb's version contains in-frame clones alone and is incomplete. The sample has approximately 220,000 clones, about 85% seen once; the top ten hold about 17%. Germline V gene data show CDR1 as MNHEY and CDR2 as SVGEGT. The CDR3 covers 19 residues. V lost 2 bases, J lost 3 bases, and 15 bases stayed unmatched. The study assigned cohorts using participant-reported clinical history. Recovered participants had two consecutive negative NP/OP PCR tests, healthcare professional clearance, or symptom resolution.

This sequence was found in a man aged 40-49 years who had recovered from COVID-19. J is TRBJ2-7 and V is TRBV6-2 or TRBV6-3; TRBD2 matches 11 bases. Material for sequencing was PBMCs or T cells enriched from blood (not recorded which). Here the CDR3 DNA reads TGTGCCAGCAGTTACCCTTCCAGAGGGACTAGCGGTGGTTTCTACGAGCAGTACTTC. Translating gives CASSYPSRGTSGGFYEQYF.